This T cell receptor beta chain was recorded in a study of blood T cell repertoires in COVID-19. About the research overall: Some COVID-19 samples were acute and others convalescent; all came from the United States, Italy and Spain.

Germline CDR1 is SGHNT and CDR2 is YYREEE (reference sequence). Trimming took off 4 bases at V and 3 bases at J, with 13 bases between the two ends. There are 14 residues in the CDR3. In the study's own analysis: Reference gene primer amplification gave nucleated cell count estimates. TCRdb's table, derived via immunoSEQ multiplex PCR, lists solely in-frame clones and lacks some. V, J and clone size derive from that table, while D and trimming were established from the DNA sequence. The repertoire includes about 370,000 clones, around 91% of them detected once, and over 0.95% sits in the top ten. The rearrangement joins TRBV5-4 to TRBJ1-1; maybe TRBD1 (6 bases). This sequence was found in a man between 18 and 35 years old who had recovered from COVID-19. The sample comprised PBMCs or T cells enriched from blood (not recorded which). This CDR3 reads CASSRRDIDTEAFF. The CDR3, as DNA: TGTGCCAGCAGCCGCCGGGACATAGACACTGAAGCTTTCTTT.